These T cell receptor beta chains were read from a single sample in a study of T cell repertoires in cytomegalovirus infection. TCRdb itself ran the reads through MiXCR, one entry per CDR3 protein. The repertoire holds about 920,000 distinct CDR3 sequences, with 25% to 40% as singletons. Their cognate antigens are unknown. This material consisted of cultured CD8+ T cells from PBMCs, taken from culture after CMV antigen stimulation. Source of these receptors: a human donor in good health (CMV status not recorded). Some clones in this sample may be carry-over from other donors' samples. CDR3s include the opening cysteine and the closing phenylalanine or tryptophan. Each record gives: clone size, J gene, D gene, V gene, CDR3 DNA, CDR3 protein. D genes are given only for firm matches. The size entry is marked missing in some rows and otherwise reads once, few, many or a size class.

>.|TRBJ1-2|.|TRBV5-6
TGTGCCAGCAGCTCGTTGAGGGGGAGCAAACACTATGGCTACACCTTC
CASSSLRGSKHYGYTF
>.|TRBJ2-1|TRBD2|TRBV7-9
TGTGCCAGCGGCAAGACTAGCGGGGGGGCATTCGAGCAGTTCTTC
CASGKTSGGAFEQFF
>.|TRBJ1-1|.|TRBV19
TGTGCCAGTAGTATAAAACGATTGGGAATGAACACTGAAGCTTTCTTT
CASSIKRLGMNTEAFF
>many|TRBJ2-1|.|TRBV7-2
TGTGCCAGCAGCTCATCGGACGGTAATAATGAGCAGTTCTTC
CASSSSDGNNEQFF
>.|TRBJ1-1|.|TRBV6-8
TGTGCCAGCAGTTCATGGACAGCAGGAGGGAACACTGAAGCTTTCTTT
CASSSWTAGGNTEAFF
>few|TRBJ2-3|.|TRBV7-6
TGTGCCAGCAGCTTAAGCCTTCGGACGAGCACAGATACGCAGTATTTT
CASSLSLRTSTDTQYF
>.|TRBJ2-5|.|TRBV5-3
TGTGCCAGCAGCTTTCGGGCTAGCGAAGAGACCCAGTACTTC
CASSFRASEETQYF
>.|TRBJ1-5|.|TRBV19
TGTGCCAGAAGGACAGATTGCAATCAGCCCCAGCATTTT
CARRTDCNQPQHF
>.|TRBJ2-2|TRBD2|TRBV4-1
TGCGCCAGCAGCCCCCCGGGACTAGCGGGGGGGCTAAGGAACACCGGGGAGCTGTTTTTT
CASSPPGLAGGLRNTGELFF
>few|TRBJ2-2|TRBD2|TRBV4-1
TGCGCCAGCAGCCAAGGACTAGCGGGGGAGGTGGACGGGGAGCTGTTTTTT
CASSQGLAGEVDGELFF
>many|TRBJ2-1|.|TRBV7-8
TGTGCCAGCAGCCCTCCGATACTAGGGCGGAATGAGCAGTTCTTC
CASSPPILGRNEQFF
>.|TRBJ2-1|TRBD2|TRBV6-1
TGTGCCAGCAGTGGCCCGACTAGCGGGGCCCACTACAATGAGCAGTTCTTC
CASSGPTSGAHYNEQFF
>.|TRBJ2-2|TRBD1|TRBV7-9
TGTGCCAGCAGCGGGACAGGGCACGGGGAGCTGTTTTTT
CASSGTGHGELFF
>many|TRBJ2-1|TRBD1|TRBV2
TGTGCCAGCAGAAGTGGACAGGGCTACAATGAGCAGTTCTTC
CASRSGQGYNEQFF
>.|TRBJ2-2|.|TRBV6-2/TRBV6-3
TGTGCCAGCAGTTATTTCCCCGGGGGGGAGCTGTTTTTT
CASSYFPGGELFF
>many|TRBJ2-1|.|TRBV29-1
TGCAGCGTTGATAGTCTAAAGAGCTCCTACAATGAGCAGTTCTTC
CSVDSLKSSYNEQFF
>.|TRBJ1-5|.|TRBV5-8
TGTGCCAGCAGCTTTTTTGGGACCCTCAATCAGCCCCAGCATTTT
CASSFFGTLNQPQHF
>.|TRBJ1-2|TRBD1|TRBV29-1
TGCAGCGTTGGGCCAGGGGGCGCTGGCTACACCTTC
CSVGPGGAGYTF
>.|TRBJ1-4|.|TRBV6-6
TGTGCCAGCAGTTACGGCGGAGACACCCGGGGTGAAAAACTGTTTTTT
CASSYGGDTRGEKLFF
>.|TRBJ2-6|.|TRBV2
TGTGCCAGCAGTGGAGACTTTTCTGGGGCCAACGTCCTGACTTTC
CASSGDFSGANVLTF
>few|TRBJ2-7|TRBD2|TRBV7-6
TGTGCCAGCAGCTTACCCCAGGGGCGGGGGGAACCCTACGAGCAGTACTTC
CASSLPQGRGEPYEQYF
>.|TRBJ1-5|.|TRBV20-1
TGCAGTGCTCGGGACGTAAGCAATCAGCCCCAGCATTTT
CSARDVSNQPQHF
>.|TRBJ1-1|.|TRBV28
TGTGCCAGCAGTTTATGGAGCTCCAGGGAGACGGACACTGAAGCTTTCTTT
CASSLWSSRETDTEAFF
>few|TRBJ1-5|.|TRBV28
TGTGCCAGGGGGCTCAGTCAGCCCCAGCATTTT
CARGLSQPQHF
>few|TRBJ2-2|.|TRBV2
TGTGCCAGCGGTAGCAGCCGGAACACCGGGGAGCTGTTTTTT
CASGSSRNTGELFF
>few|TRBJ2-7|.|TRBV12-3/TRBV12-4
TGTGCCAGCACCCTAGATGGCCCTACCTACGAGCAGTACTTC
CASTLDGPTYEQYF
>few|TRBJ1-1|TRBD1|TRBV6-1
TGTGCCAGCAGTGAGACTGACAGGGGAAGGACTGAAGCTTTCTTT
CASSETDRGRTEAFF
>few|TRBJ2-7|TRBD1|TRBV6-5
TGTGCCAGCAGCTACAGGGGGGACTCCTACGAGCAGTACTTC
CASSYRGDSYEQYF
>few|TRBJ2-1|TRBD2|TRBV7-9
TGTGCCAGCAGTCGTCCGGGACTAGCGGACTACAATGAGCAGTTCTTC
CASSRPGLADYNEQFF
>.|TRBJ2-3|TRBD1|TRBV27
TGTGCCAGCAGTTTAAGGGGGCCTAGACCAGATACGCAGTATTTT
CASSLRGPRPDTQYF
>few|TRBJ1-3|.|TRBV7-9
TGTGCCAGCACCCCTAGGCCTTTGGCCACCATATATTTT
CASTPRPLATIYF
>few|TRBJ2-1|.|TRBV4-2
TGTGCCAGCAGCCACACGGGGGGCCGGTACAATGAGCAGTTCTTC
CASSHTGGRYNEQFF
>.|TRBJ1-4|.|TRBV5-4
TGTGCCAGCAGCTTGGATCCAGAAAATGAAAAACTGTTTTTT
CASSLDPENEKLFF
>.|TRBJ1-1|TRBD1|TRBV6-2/TRBV6-3
TGTGCCAGCAGGCCCCTGACAGGGATGAACACTGAAGCTTTCTTT
CASRPLTGMNTEAFF
>.|TRBJ1-5|.|TRBV6-5
TGTGCCAGCAGACCCTCCCTAGCATCGCGGCCCCAGCATTTT
CASRPSLASRPQHF
>.|TRBJ1-1|.|TRBV7-9
TGTGCCAGCAGCTTAGAAACATTTATGAACACTGAAGCTTTCTTT
CASSLETFMNTEAFF